These 22 T cell receptor beta chains share one sample of origin, sequenced in a study of T-cell reconstitution after alpha-beta-depleted transplantation in children. During its preparation, the TCRbeta library received unique molecular identifiers. TCRdb independently ran MiXCR on the PCR reads; one entry per CDR3 protein. The sample contains a few hundred thousand distinct CDR3 sequences, 13% of which appear only once. Material: PBMCs, mostly from graft donor cells, obtained 360 days after TCRalphabeta/CD19-depleted stem cell transplant. The receptors originated from a male patient aged 5 to 17 who had a stem cell transplant for acute myeloid leukemia, so the T cells may come from the graft donor.

This clonotype has just a few counts. The chain carries TRBV5-1 and TRBJ2-5; D gene uncertain. V dropped 0 bases and J dropped 9 bases, with 18 bases sitting between them. CDR1 and CDR2 from the germline V gene are SGHRS and YFSETQ. The CDR3 has 15 residues. CDR3: CASSLAETGLLSQYF. The CDR3 nucleotides read TGCGCCAGCAGCTTGGCCGAGACCGGCCTTTTGTCCCAGTACTTC.

In this sample, this clonotype turned up a few times. The gene calls are TRBV20-1 and TRBJ2-3, with 9 bases that match TRBD2. J gave up 6 bases and V 5 bases, and 6 bases lay outside the gene matches. Germline CDR1 and CDR2: DFQATT and SNEGSKA (reference sequence). The CDR3 runs 13 residues. CDR3 nucleotides: TGCAGTGCTCGATTAGCGGGAGTGGATACGCAGTATTTT. As protein: CSARLAGVDTQYF.

A note on this clonotype: This may be a read error: a much more frequent sequence differs by one nucleotide. The conserved phenylalanine or tryptophan is not found at the CDR3 terminus, so this likely reflects a read error. This sequence joins TRBV28 and TRBJ2-5, with D possibly being TRBD1 or TRBD2 (5 bases each). The CDR3 length is 15 residues. Germline V gene data show CDR1 as MDHEN and CDR2 as SYDVKM. Trimming stripped 5 bases from V and 5 bases from J, with 18 bases between. The CDR3 DNA is TGTGCCAGCAGTGGGGGACGAGCGGTTTTTGAGACCCAGTACGTC. It codes for CASSGGRAVFETQYV.

This clonotype has only a few counts. The chain has TRBV6-2 or TRBV6-3 and TRBJ2-7, with D tentatively TRBD2 (5 bases). V shed 2 bases and J shed 1 base, with 12 bases lying between them. The CDR3 contains 15 residues. From germline, CDR1 is MNHEY and CDR2 SVGEGT. The CDR3 DNA is TGTGCCAGCAGTTACCTTCCGGGATTATCCTACGAGCAGTACTTC. Encoded protein: CASSYLPGLSYEQYF.

This clonotype was counted only a few times. The rearrangement links TRBV20-1 to TRBJ2-2; 8 nucleotides match TRBD2. J gave up 7 bases and V 3 bases, and 16 bases lay outside the gene matches. The CDR3 is 17 residues long. Germline values: CDR1 DFQATT, CDR2 SNEGSKA (reference sequence). CDR3 region: CSASPPRAGGFGGELFF. The CDR3 DNA sequence: TGCAGTGCTAGCCCCCCGCGGGCGGGAGGTTTCGGCGGGGAGCTGTTTTTT.

The rearrangement uses TRBV6-2 or TRBV6-3 and TRBJ2-1; D call uncertain. The V end lost 3 bases, the J end lost 8 bases, and 5 bases lay between the germline ends. Looked up from germline, CDR1 is MNHEY and CDR2 is SVGEGT. The CDR3 consists of 11 residues. CDR3: CASSYSHEQFF. The CDR3 DNA reads TGTGCCAGCAGTTATTCTCATGAGCAGTTCTTC.

This clonotype was observed at least ten times. The chain uses TRBV4-3 and TRBJ2-1; 8 bases map to TRBD2. The CDR3 covers 13 residues. Trimming took 10 bases from V and 0 from J; bases not matched to a gene: 2. CDR1 and CDR2 (germline): LGHNA, YSLEER. CDR3 nucleotide sequence: TGCGCCACAAGCGGGAGCTCCTACAATGAGCAGTTCTTC. It translates to CATSGSSYNEQFF.

There are a few counts of this clonotype. The V call is TRBV12-3 or TRBV12-4, the J call TRBJ2-1; D may correspond to TRBD1 or TRBD2 (5 bases each). V shed 7 bases and J shed 4 bases, with 14 bases lying between them. This CDR3 spans 14 amino acids. CDR3 sequence (DNA): TGTGCCAGCACCACAAGAGGGGCGTACAATGAGCAGTTCTTC. It yields the protein CASTTRGAYNEQFF.

This chain joins TRBV4-1 and TRBJ1-2; D call uncertain. Germline V gives CDR1 MGHRA, CDR2 YSYEKL. The CDR3 covers 12 residues. Trimming pared 3 bases from V and 8 bases from J, leaving 10 bases between. In DNA, the CDR3 is TGCGCCAGCAGCCAGCACGGCCCCGGCTACACCTTC. This encodes CASSQHGPGYTF.

The CDR3 DNA reads as TGTGCCAGCAGTTTGTTGAGCGTCTACAATGAGCAGTTCTTC. Its translation: CASSLLSVYNEQFF. The V and J genes are TRBV27 and TRBJ2-1; D remains unclear. The V end lost 3 bases, the J end lost 3 bases, and 9 bases lay between the germline ends. The germline CDR1 and CDR2 sequences are MNHEY and SMNVEV (reference sequence). The CDR3 contains 14 residues.

With regard to this clonotype: Mismatch with germline at one junction end may stem from a read error. The rearrangement uses TRBV4-3 and TRBJ2-7; 8 bases are a match to TRBD2. Germline assignment: CDR1 LGHNA and CDR2 YSLEER. The CDR3 runs to 16 residues. CDR3 nucleotide sequence: TGCGCCAGCGGCCAAGGACCGGGACTAGGAGCCTACGAGCAGTACTTC. Translation gives CASGQGPGLGAYEQYF.

This clonotype was picked up many times. V is TRBV28 and J is TRBJ2-7; D possibly uses TRBD1 or TRBD2 (7 bases each). Looked up from germline, CDR1 is MDHEN and CDR2 is SYDVKM. The V end lost 5 bases, the J end lost 3 bases, and 20 bases lay between the germline ends. CDR3 length: 16 amino acids. CDR3 sequence (DNA): TGTGCCAGCAGTCCCGGGAGGACAGGAATGATCTACGAGCAGTACTTC. As protein: CASSPGRTGMIYEQYF.

The chain's CDR3 is CASSSRLAYNEQFF. For the CDR3, the DNA is TGTGCCAGCAGTTCCAGACTCGCCTACAATGAGCAGTTCTTC. The chain employs TRBV12-3 or TRBV12-4 and TRBJ2-1, with no clear D. CDR3 length: 14 residues. V was cut by 4 bases and J by 2 bases, with 9 bases left in between.

This clonotype has ten or more counts. The J gene is TRBJ2-1, the V gene TRBV7-6; 8 bases align to TRBD1. The germline gives CDR1 SGHVS, CDR2 FNYEAQ. Germline trimming cut 8 bases from V and 6 bases from J; bases unmatched to any gene: 12. There are 15 residues in the CDR3. This CDR3 is CASSDREVGSNEQFF. DNA for the CDR3: TGTGCCAGCTCGGACAGGGAAGTTGGGAGCAATGAGCAGTTCTTC.

This clonotype was observed a handful of times. The V gene is TRBV20-1, the J gene TRBJ2-3; D not certain. Deletions cut 7 bases from V and 4 bases from J, with 21 bases between. The CDR3 consists of 15 residues. Germline CDR1 is DFQATT and CDR2 is SNEGSKA (reference sequence). CDR3 bases: TGCAGTGGTAACCCTAACGATCGAGCAGCAGATACGCAGTATTTT. Protein sequence: CSGNPNDRAADTQYF.

CDR3 bases: TGTGCCAGCAGCGTAGGCGGAATACCTTCCTACAATGAGCAGTTCTTC. Translation gives CASSVGGIPSYNEQFF. J is TRBJ2-1 and V is TRBV9; no definite D call. The ends were cut back, 0 bases at V and 1 base at J, with 11 bases in the middle. Germline CDR1 is SGDLS and CDR2 is YYNGEE. The CDR3 runs 16 residues.

This clonotype has only a few counts. J is TRBJ2-7 and V is TRBV20-1; the D gene is possibly TRBD2 (6 bases). The V gene lost 3 bases and the J gene lost 3 bases, with 21 bases spanning the gap. The CDR3 has 16 amino acids. The germline V gene encodes CDR1 DFQATT and CDR2 SNEGSKA (reference sequence). CDR3 nucleotides: TGCAGTGCTAGGATTTGGGGTGCCGGGAGTATCTACGAGCAGTACTTC. This sequence encodes CSARIWGAGSIYEQYF.

This clonotype was recorded at least ten times. DNA for the CDR3: TGTGCCAGCAGTGACGCGGGAGAGAGGAACGAGCAGTACTTC. Protein: CASSDAGERNEQYF. This rearrangement joins TRBV25-1 to TRBJ2-7; 7 bases match TRBD2. The CDR3 runs 14 residues. CDR1 MGHDK and CDR2 SYGVNS come from the germline V gene. Trimming removed 3 bases from V and 5 bases from J; junction bases left unmatched: 7.

This clonotype was seen a handful of times. V and J are TRBV12-3 or TRBV12-4 and TRBJ2-7; D gene uncertain. The CDR3 spans 12 residues. V was cut by 3 bases and J by 9 bases, with 12 bases left in between. CDR3: CASSLGTQRQYF. The CDR3, as DNA: TGTGCCAGCAGTTTGGGCACGCAAAGGCAGTACTTC.

This clonotype was seen a handful of times. This rearrangement joins TRBV15 to TRBJ2-7; 7 nucleotides align to TRBD1. With V trimmed by 2 bases and J by 2 bases, 6 bases remained unmatched. This CDR3 is 15 amino acids long. Germline assignment: CDR1 LNHNV and CDR2 YYDKDF (reference sequence). CDR3 residues: CATSRYRGLPYEQYF. In DNA, the CDR3 is TGTGCCACCAGCAGATACAGGGGTCTCCCCTACGAGCAGTACTTC.

Only a few counts were recorded for this clonotype. V usage is TRBV3-1 and J usage is TRBJ2-3; 7 bases match TRBD2. The CDR3 consists of 15 residues. Germline assignment: CDR1 LGHDT and CDR2 YNNKEL (reference sequence). The ends lost 5 bases at V and 2 bases at J; junction bases unmatched: 7. CDR3 protein: CASSSTGLYTDTQYF. CDR3 nucleotides: TGTGCCAGCAGCTCAACGGGACTATACACAGATACGCAGTATTTT.

For this clonotype: At one end the junction does not follow the germline gene, possibly because of a read error. The genes are TRBV4-1 and TRBJ2-1; D gene uncertain. The CDR3 consists of 14 residues. The germline gives CDR1 MGHRA, CDR2 YSYEKL. The CDR3 region has the DNA TGCTCCAGCAGCCTGGGGTCACCCTACAATGAGCAGTTCTTC. It is translated as CSSSLGSPYNEQFF.